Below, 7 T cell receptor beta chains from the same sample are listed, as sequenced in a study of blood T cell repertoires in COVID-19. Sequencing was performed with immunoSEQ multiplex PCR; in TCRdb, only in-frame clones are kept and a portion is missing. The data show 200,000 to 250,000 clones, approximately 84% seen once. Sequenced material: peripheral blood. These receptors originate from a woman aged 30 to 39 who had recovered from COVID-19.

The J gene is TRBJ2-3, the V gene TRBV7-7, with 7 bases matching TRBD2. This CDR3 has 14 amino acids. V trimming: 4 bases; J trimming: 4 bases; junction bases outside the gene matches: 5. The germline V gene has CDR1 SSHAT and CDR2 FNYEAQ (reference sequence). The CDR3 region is CASSSVGGSDTQYF. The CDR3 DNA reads TGTGCCAGCAGCTCAGTCGGGGGGTCAGATACGCAGTATTTT.

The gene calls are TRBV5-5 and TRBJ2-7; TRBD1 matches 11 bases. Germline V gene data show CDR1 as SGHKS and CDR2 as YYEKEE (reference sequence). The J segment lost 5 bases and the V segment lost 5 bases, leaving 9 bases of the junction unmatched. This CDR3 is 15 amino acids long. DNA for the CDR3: TGTGCCAGCAGTCGTTGGGGACAGGGGGATAACGAGCAGTACTTC. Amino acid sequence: CASSRWGQGDNEQYF.

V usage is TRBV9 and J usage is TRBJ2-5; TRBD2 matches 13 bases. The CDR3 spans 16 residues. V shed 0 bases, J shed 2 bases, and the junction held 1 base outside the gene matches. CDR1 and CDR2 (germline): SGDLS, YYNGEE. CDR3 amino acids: CASSVEGLAGQETQYF. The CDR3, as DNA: TGTGCCAGCAGCGTAGAGGGACTAGCGGGACAAGAGACCCAGTACTTC.

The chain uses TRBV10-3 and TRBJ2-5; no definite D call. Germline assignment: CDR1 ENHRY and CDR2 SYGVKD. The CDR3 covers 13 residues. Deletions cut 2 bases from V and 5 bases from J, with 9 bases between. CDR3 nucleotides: TGTGCCATCAGTGAGGGGCTGTTGGAGACCCAGTACTTC. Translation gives CAISEGLLETQYF.

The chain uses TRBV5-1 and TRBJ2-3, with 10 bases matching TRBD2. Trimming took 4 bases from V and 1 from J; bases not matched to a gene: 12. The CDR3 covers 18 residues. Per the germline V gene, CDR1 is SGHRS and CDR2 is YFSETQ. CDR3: CASSPTVSGTSGTDTQYF. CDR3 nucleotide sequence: TGCGCCAGCAGCCCGACCGTGTCCGGGACTAGCGGCACAGATACGCAGTATTTT.

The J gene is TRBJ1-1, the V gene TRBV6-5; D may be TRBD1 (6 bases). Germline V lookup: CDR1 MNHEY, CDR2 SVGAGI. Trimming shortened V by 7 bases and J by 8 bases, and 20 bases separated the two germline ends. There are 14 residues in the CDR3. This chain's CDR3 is CASTIWGKTGEAFF. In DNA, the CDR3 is TGTGCCAGCACCATATGGGGGAAGACAGGAGAAGCTTTCTTT.

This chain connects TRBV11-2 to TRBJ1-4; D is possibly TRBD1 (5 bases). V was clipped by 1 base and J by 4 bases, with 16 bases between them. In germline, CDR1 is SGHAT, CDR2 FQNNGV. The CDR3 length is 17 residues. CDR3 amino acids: CASSLASSWGDNEKLFF. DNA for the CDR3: TGTGCCAGCAGCTTAGCCTCCAGTTGGGGGGATAATGAAAAACTGTTTTTT.